Listed below are T cell receptor beta chains from one sample, sequenced in a study of metastatic and nonmetastatic thyroid tumors. TCRdb used MiXCR to call clones anew from the PCR reads. The sample holds fewer than 40,000 clones; approximately 31% are singletons and the top ten take more than 25%. The sequencing input was blood. The source is a female donor with papillary thyroid cancer or a benign thyroid nodule (not recorded which). Some clones in this sample may be carry-over from other donors' samples. The CDR3 runs from the conserved cysteine through the conserved F or W. D genes are given only for firm matches.

v_gene	d_gene	j_gene	CDR3aa
TRBV7-2	NA	TRBJ2-1	CASSPRGSFSSGEQFF
TRBV20-1	TRBD1	TRBJ1-5	CSAQQGAPNQPQHF
TRBV30	NA	TRBJ2-3	CAWSIGPGTDTQYF
TRBV2	NA	TRBJ1-2	CASIPVGAGYGYIF
TRBV6-1	TRBD1	TRBJ1-1	CASSKTGEGTEAFF
TRBV30	TRBD1	TRBJ2-6	CAWGRGLGANVLTF
TRBV6-2/TRBV6-3	NA	TRBJ2-2	CASSYPRAGGYTGELFF
TRBV28	NA	TRBJ2-1	CASSLYLVGNEQFF
TRBV2	NA	TRBJ2-7	CASSEASYEQYF
TRBV20-1	NA	TRBJ2-7	CSARQGPYEQYF
TRBV30	NA	TRBJ1-6	CAWTRPHIDSPLHF
TRBV6-2/TRBV6-3	NA	TRBJ1-2	CARERGIYGYTF
TRBV20-1	NA	TRBJ2-7	CSATPSSPSYEQYF
TRBV28	TRBD2	TRBJ2-7	CASSFAGGTYEQYF
TRBV19	NA	TRBJ2-1	CASSIVGLAGEQFF
TRBV6-1	NA	TRBJ1-4	CAVREGFATNEKLFF
TRBV5-1	TRBD1	TRBJ1-2	CASSLTGTEVGYTF
TRBV20-1	TRBD1	TRBJ2-5	CSALTGGQETQYF
TRBV5-6	NA	TRBJ2-7	CASSSEGEQYF
TRBV4-1	TRBD1	TRBJ2-1	CASSQEPPGQSHSDPSYNEQFF
TRBV15	TRBD2	TRBJ2-1	CATSRSSGTSGRRNEQFF
TRBV6-5	TRBD1	TRBJ2-1	CASSSHLAGTGYNEQFF
TRBV20-1	NA	TRBJ2-1	CSARDSGPAPNNEQFF
TRBV11-2	NA	TRBJ1-6	CASSPDGYSPLHF
TRBV11-2	TRBD1	TRBJ1-6	CASSQDRARLPLHF
TRBV7-9	NA	TRBJ2-2	CASSLGGRSIWPGRFEELFF
TRBV3-1	TRBD2	TRBJ2-7	CASSRKTSGYEQYF
TRBV3-1	NA	TRBJ1-2	CASSHGGLGYGYTF
TRBV6-2/TRBV6-3	NA	TRBJ2-1	CPSGYVNDQFF
TRBV20-1	TRBD1	TRBJ1-3	CSAIYYRGGSGNTIYF
TRBV10-2	TRBD2	TRBJ2-5	CASSVSTSVVEETQYF
TRBV20-1	NA	TRBJ2-7	CSVHSLGYEQYF
TRBV30	TRBD2	TRBJ2-1	CAWTVTSGSNYEQFF
TRBV5-5	TRBD1	TRBJ1-5	CASSLAGTGLQPQHF
TRBV28	NA	TRBJ2-7	CSSGLGLYEQYF
TRBV19	NA	TRBJ1-3	CASRSPHTGNTIYF
TRBV6-5	TRBD1	TRBJ1-2	CASSYRGQGELYGYTF
TRBV7-2	TRBD1	TRBJ1-3	CASSSYRGTGNTIYF
TRBV7-3	TRBD1	TRBJ2-1	CASTLRDRLLSYNEQSF
TRBV6-1	NA	TRBJ1-2	CASSEERAGNRYGYTF
TRBV28	NA	TRBJ1-5	CASSPPRAGGLKAQHF
TRBV6-2/TRBV6-3	NA	TRBJ1-2	CASSVMSGCTF
TRBV20-1	TRBD2	TRBJ2-7	CSAQQVDRTTSGRAHEQYF
TRBV20-1	TRBD2	TRBJ2-5	CSARGGLAGVSQETQYF
TRBV20-1	NA	TRBJ2-5	CSAEAETQYF
TRBV6-1	TRBD1	TRBJ1-1	CASSSPGQGALNTEAFF
TRBV29-1	NA	TRBJ1-1	CSAEGGRTEPLF
TRBV9	NA	TRBJ1-6	CASSLPLGEGSPLHF
TRBV6-2/TRBV6-3	NA	TRBJ2-7	CASTPGPDEQYF
TRBV12-3/TRBV12-4	NA	TRBJ1-2	CASSSAGGHTAYGYTF
TRBV7-3	TRBD2	TRBJ2-7	CASSLMGLAGDEQYF
TRBV30	NA	TRBJ1-5	CASSLGGGQPPHF
TRBV28	TRBD1	TRBJ2-7	CASSVGQGYEHDF
TRBV20-1	NA	TRBJ1-2	CSTTPGYGYTF
TRBV20-1	TRBD1	TRBJ1-1	CSARGLLATEAFF
TRBV7-2	NA	TRBJ2-5	CASSSGTFQETQYF
TRBV3-1	NA	TRBJ1-1	CASSQVSHLFEAFF